The clone carrying this TCR beta chain was recorded once. Patients had received no treatment of any kind before thyroid surgery. Using MiXCR, TCRdb reanalyzed the PCR reads. The top ten clones hold around 22% of a sample with about 38,000 clones, approximately 51% of them seen once. There are 15 residues in the CDR3. The V and J ends lost 5 bases and 5 bases respectively, with 16 bases between them. CDR1 and CDR2 from the germline V gene are SGHVS and FQNEAQ. This sample was included in a study of metastatic and nonmetastatic thyroid tumors. This sequence was found in a male donor with papillary thyroid cancer or a benign thyroid nodule (not recorded which). Some clones in this sample may be carry-over from other donors' samples. This chain joins TRBV7-8 and TRBJ2-1; D is undetermined. The material sequenced was tumor tissue. In nucleotides, the CDR3 is TGTGCCAGCAGCGCCCGTACAGCAACCCACAATGAGCAGTTCTTC. Residues: CASSARTATHNEQFF.